The clone carrying this TCR beta chain appeared a single time. Germline V lookup: CDR1 MNHEY, CDR2 SMNVEV (reference sequence). Between the trimmed V and J ends, which lost 5 bases and 3 bases, there was a span of 11 bases. The CDR3 is made up of 13 amino acids. TCRdb keeps only in-frame clones here, not all; method: immunoSEQ multiplex PCR. The table records some 100,000 clones, over 65% of them present only once. The record originates from a study of PD-1 blockade in mismatch repair-deficient tumors. The clonotype originates from an adult with mismatch repair-deficient cancer. The rearrangement uses TRBV27 and TRBJ2-7, with a weak D call TRBD1 (6 bases). Sequencing was performed on peripheral blood, taken roughly 35 weeks after starting pembrolizumab. In DNA, the CDR3 is TGTGCCAGCAGTGGGGACACCCTCTACGAGCAGTACTTC. Translated: CASSGDTLYEQYF.